The clone carrying this T cell receptor (beta chain) has more than one count but fewer than ten. Its antigen is unidentified. This sample was included in a study of response to subunit inactivated influenza vaccine. Study-level points and caveats: The authors suggested that few new T cells are recruited per seasonal influenza vaccination.

Trimming pared 6 bases from V and 4 bases from J, leaving 15 bases between. The CDR3 covers 14 residues. Germline CDR1 MNHNS, CDR2 SASEGT. TCRdb processed the RT-PCR reads anew with MiXCR; each CDR3 protein has one entry. Of some 160,000 distinct CDR3 sequences in the sample, roughly a tenth were seen once. The source material was non-naive T cells sorted from PBMCs, sampled 40 to 50 days after vaccination. The J gene is TRBJ2-5, the V gene TRBV6-1, with D perhaps TRBD1 (6 bases). The clonotype was recovered from a man aged 45 to 65 who received an inactivated influenza vaccine. As DNA, the CDR3 is TGTGCCAGCAGAGAACCAGGGGCCGGAGAGACCCAGTACTTC. Translation: CASREPGAGETQYF.